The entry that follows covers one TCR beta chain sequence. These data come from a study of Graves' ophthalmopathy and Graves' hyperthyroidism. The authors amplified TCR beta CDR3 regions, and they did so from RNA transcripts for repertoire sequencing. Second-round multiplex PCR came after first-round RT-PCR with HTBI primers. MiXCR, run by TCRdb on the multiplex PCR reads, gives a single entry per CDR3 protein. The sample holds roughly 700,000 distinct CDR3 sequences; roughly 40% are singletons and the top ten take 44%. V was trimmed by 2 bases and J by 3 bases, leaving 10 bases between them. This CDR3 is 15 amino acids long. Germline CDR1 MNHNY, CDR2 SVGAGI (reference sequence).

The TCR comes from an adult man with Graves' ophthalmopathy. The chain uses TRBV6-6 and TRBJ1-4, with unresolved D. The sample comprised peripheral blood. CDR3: CASSYLAGPNEKLFF. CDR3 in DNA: TGTGCCAGCAGTTACCTAGCCGGACCTAATGAAAAACTGTTTTTT.